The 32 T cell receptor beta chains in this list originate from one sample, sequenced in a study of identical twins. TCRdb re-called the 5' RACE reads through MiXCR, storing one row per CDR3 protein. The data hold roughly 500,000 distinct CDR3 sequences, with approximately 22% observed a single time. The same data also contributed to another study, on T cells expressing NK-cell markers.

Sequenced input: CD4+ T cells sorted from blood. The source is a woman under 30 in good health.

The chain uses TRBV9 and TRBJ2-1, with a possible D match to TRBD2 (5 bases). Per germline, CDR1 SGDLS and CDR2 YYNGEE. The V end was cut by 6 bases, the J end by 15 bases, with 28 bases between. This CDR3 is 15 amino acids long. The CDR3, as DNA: TGTGCCAGCAAAGCCGACATTAATACAATGAGCGGCCCGTTCTTC. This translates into CASKADINTMSGPFF.

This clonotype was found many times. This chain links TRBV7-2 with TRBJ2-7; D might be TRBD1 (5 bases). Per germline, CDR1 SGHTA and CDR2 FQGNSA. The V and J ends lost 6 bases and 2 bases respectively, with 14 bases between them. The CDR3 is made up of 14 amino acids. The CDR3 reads CASRSRAGAYEQYF. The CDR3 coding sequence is TGTGCCAGCAGATCCAGGGCAGGAGCCTACGAGCAGTACTTC.

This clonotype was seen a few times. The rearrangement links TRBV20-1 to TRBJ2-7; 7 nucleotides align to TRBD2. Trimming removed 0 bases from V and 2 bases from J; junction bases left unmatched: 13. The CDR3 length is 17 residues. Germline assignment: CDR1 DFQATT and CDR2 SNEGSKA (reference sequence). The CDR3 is CSARDSGVAGVAYEQYF. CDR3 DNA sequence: TGCAGTGCTAGAGATTCGGGTGTCGCGGGAGTTGCCTACGAGCAGTACTTC.

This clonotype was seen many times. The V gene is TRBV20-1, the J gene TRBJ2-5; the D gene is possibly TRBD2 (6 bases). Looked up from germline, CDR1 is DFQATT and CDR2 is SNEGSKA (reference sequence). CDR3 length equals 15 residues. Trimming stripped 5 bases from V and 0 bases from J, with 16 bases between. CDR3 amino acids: CSAPPGLRNQETQYF. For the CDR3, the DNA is TGCAGTGCTCCGCCCGGACTACGAAACCAAGAGACCCAGTACTTC.

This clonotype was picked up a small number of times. The CDR3 sequence is CASSLPSRTGELFF. As DNA, the CDR3 is TGTGCCAGCAGCCTACCTTCGAGGACCGGGGAGCTGTTTTTT. J is TRBJ2-2 and V is TRBV7-9, with unresolved D. This CDR3 comprises 14 residues. CDR1 is SEHNR and CDR2 is FQNEAQ in the germline V gene (reference sequence). Trimming stripped 5 bases from V and 5 bases from J, with 12 bases between.

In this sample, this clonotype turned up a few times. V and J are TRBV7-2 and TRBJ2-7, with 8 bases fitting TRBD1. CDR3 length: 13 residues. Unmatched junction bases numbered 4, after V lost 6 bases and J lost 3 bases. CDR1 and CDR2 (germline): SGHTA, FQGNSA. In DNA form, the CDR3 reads TGTGCCAGCAGATGGACAGGGAACTACGAGCAGTACTTC. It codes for CASRWTGNYEQYF.

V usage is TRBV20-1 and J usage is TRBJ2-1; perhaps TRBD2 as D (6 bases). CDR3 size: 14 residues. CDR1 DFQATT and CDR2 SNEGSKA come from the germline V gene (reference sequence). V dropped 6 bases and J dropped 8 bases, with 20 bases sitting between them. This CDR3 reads CSAPGGAGPHEQFF. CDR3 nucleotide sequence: TGCAGTGCCCCGGGCGGGGCGGGCCCCCATGAGCAGTTCTTC.

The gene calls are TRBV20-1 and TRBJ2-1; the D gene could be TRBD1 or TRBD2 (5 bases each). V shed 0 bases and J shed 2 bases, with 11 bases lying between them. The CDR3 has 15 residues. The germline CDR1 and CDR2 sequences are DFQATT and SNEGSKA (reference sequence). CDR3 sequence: CSARDRGDAYNEQFF. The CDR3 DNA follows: TGCAGTGCTAGAGATAGGGGAGATGCCTACAATGAGCAGTTCTTC.

As DNA, the CDR3 is TGTGCCAGCAGCAACCTCAGGGGGCGCAGATCTGAAGCTTTCTTT. Translated, it gives CASSNLRGRRSEAFF. The genes are TRBV11-2 and TRBJ1-1, with 8 bases aligning to TRBD1. J gave up 6 bases and V 5 bases, and 11 bases lay outside the gene matches. CDR1 is SGHAT and CDR2 is FQNNGV in the germline V gene. This CDR3 is 15 amino acids long.

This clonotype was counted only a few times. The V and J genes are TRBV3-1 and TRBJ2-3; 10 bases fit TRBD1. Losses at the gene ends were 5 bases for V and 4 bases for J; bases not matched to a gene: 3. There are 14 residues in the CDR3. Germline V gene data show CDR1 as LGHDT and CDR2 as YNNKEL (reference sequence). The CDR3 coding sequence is TGTGCCAGCAGCTTCGGACAGGGGGCAGATACGCAGTATTTT. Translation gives CASSFGQGADTQYF.

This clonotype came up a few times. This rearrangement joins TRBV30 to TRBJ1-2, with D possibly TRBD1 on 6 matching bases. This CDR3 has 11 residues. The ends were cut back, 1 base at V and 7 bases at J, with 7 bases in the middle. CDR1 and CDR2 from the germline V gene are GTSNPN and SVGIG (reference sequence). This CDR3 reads CAWSGGGGYTF. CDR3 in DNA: TGTGCCTGGAGTGGAGGGGGTGGCTACACCTTC.

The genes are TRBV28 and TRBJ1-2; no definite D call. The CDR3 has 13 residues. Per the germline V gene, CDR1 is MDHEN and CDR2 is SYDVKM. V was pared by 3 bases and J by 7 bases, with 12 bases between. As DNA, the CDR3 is TGTGCCAGCAGTTTTTCAGGAAGCGGTGGCTACACCTTC. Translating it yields CASSFSGSGGYTF.

The CDR3: CASSYSSGGSGNTIYF. The CDR3 DNA is TGTGCCAGCAGTTACTCGTCCGGGGGGTCTGGAAACACCATATATTTT. The rearrangement links TRBV6-5 to TRBJ1-3; D is possibly TRBD1 (5 bases). Trimming took off 0 bases at V and 1 base at J, with 10 bases between the two ends. The V gene's germline CDR1 is MNHEY and CDR2 SVGAGI. This CDR3 contains 16 residues.

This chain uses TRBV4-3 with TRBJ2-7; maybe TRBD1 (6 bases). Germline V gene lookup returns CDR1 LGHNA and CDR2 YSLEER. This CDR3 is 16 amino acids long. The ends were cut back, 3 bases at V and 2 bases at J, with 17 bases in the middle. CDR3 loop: CASSQVWGTGPYEQYF. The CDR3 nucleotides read TGCGCCAGCAGCCAGGTATGGGGTACAGGGCCCTACGAGCAGTACTTC.

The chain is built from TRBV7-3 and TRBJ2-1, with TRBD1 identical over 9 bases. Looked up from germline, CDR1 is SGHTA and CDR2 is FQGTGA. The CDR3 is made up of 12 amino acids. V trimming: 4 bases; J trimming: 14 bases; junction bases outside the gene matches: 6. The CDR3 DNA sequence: TGTGCCAGCAGCTCTGGACAGGGGAGGGAGTTCTTC. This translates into CASSSGQGREFF.

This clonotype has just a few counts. CDR3 in amino acids: CASSLATAGNTIYF. For the CDR3, the DNA is TGTGCCAGCAGCTTAGCTACGGCTGGAAACACCATATATTTT. The genes are TRBV7-6 and TRBJ1-3; D is uncertain. Germline assignment: CDR1 SGHVS and CDR2 FNYEAQ. V shed 0 bases and J shed 2 bases, with 5 bases lying between them. This CDR3 has 14 amino acids.

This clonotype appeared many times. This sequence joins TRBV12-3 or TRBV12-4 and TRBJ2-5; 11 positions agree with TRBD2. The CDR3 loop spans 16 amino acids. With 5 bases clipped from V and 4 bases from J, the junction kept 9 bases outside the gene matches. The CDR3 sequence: CASSPSSGRALETQYF. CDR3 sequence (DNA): TGTGCCAGCAGTCCCAGTAGCGGGAGGGCCCTAGAGACCCAGTACTTC.

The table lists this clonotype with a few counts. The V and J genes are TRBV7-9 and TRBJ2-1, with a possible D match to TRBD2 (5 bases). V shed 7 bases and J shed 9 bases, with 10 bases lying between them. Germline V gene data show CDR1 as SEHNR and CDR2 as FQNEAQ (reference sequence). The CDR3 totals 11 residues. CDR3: CASTMGSEQFF. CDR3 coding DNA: TGTGCCAGCACCATGGGGAGTGAGCAGTTCTTC.

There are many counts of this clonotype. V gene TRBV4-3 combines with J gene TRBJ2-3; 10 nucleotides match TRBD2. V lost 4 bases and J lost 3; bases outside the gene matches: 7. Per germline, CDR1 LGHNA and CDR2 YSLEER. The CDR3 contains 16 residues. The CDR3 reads CASSPDLAGATDTQYF. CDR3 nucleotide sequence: TGCGCCAGCAGCCCCGACCTAGCGGGAGCTACAGATACGCAGTATTTT.

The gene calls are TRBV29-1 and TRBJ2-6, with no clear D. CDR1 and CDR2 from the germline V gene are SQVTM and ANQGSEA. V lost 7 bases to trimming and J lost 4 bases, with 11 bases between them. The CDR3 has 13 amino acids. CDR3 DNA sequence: TGCAGCGGCCTGGGATCCGGGGCCAACGTCCTGACTTTC. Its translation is CSGLGSGANVLTF.

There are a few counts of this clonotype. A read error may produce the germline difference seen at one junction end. The CDR3 spells CASSSAGTSVLF. The CDR3 DNA sequence: TGCGCCAGCAGCTCCGCCGGGACTAGCGTGCTCTTC. This chain uses TRBV5-1 with TRBJ2-1; 10 bases agree with TRBD2. This CDR3 is built from 12 residues. CDR1 is SGHRS and CDR2 is YFSETQ in the germline V gene. Supplemented by reference TRBV5-1 and TRBJ2-1, the full variable domain reads KAGVTQTPRYLIKTRGQQVTLSCSPISGHRSVSWYQQTPGQGLQFLFEYFSETQRNKGNFPGRFSGRQFSNSRSEMNVSTLELGDSALYLCASSSAGTSVLFGPGTRLTVL.

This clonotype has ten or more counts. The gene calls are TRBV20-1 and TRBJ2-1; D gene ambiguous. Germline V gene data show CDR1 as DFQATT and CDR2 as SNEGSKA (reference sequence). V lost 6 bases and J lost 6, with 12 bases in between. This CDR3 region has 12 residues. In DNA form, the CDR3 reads TGCAGTGCAACCGGGTCGAGCAATGAGCAGTTCTTC. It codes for CSATGSSNEQFF.

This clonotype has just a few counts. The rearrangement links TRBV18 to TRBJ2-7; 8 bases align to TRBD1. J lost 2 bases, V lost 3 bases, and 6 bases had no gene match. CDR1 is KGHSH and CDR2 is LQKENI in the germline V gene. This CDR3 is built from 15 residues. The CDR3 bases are TGTGCCAGCTCACCTGGGACAGGAGGTACCTACGAGCAGTACTTC. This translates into CASSPGTGGTYEQYF. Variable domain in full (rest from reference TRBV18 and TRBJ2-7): NAGVMQNPRHLVRRRGQEARLRCSPMKGHSHVYWYRQLPEEGLKFMVYLQKENIIDESGMPKERFSAEFPKEGPSILRIQQVVRGDSAAYFCASSPGTGGTYEQYFGPGTRLTVT.

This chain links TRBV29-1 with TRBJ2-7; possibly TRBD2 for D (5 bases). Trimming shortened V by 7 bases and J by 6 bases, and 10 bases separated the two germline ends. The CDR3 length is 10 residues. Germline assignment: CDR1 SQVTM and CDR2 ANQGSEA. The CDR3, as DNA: TGCAGCGGACGGGAACGCGAGCAGTACTTC. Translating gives CSGREREQYF.

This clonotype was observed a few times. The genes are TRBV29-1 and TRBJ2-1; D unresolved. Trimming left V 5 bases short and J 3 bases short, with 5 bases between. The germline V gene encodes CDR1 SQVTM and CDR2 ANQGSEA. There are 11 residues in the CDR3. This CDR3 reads CSVQDYNEQFF. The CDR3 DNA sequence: TGCAGCGTTCAGGACTACAATGAGCAGTTCTTC.

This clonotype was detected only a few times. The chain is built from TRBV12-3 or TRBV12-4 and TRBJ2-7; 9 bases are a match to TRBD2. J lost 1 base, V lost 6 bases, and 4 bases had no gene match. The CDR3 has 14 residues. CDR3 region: CASRIAGVSYEQYF. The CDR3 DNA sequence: TGTGCCAGCAGAATAGCGGGGGTTTCCTACGAGCAGTACTTC.

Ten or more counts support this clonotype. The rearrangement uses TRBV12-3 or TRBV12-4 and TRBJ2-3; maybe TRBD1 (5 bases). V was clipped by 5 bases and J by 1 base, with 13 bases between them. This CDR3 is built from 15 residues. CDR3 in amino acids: CASSLRPTGTDTQYF. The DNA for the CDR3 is TGTGCCAGCAGTCTACGACCGACAGGCACAGATACGCAGTATTTT.

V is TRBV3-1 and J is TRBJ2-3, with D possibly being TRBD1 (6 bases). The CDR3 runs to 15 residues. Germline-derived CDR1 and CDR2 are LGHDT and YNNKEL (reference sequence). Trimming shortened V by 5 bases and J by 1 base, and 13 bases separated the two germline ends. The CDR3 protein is CASSVTGSGTDTQYF. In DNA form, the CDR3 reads TGTGCCAGCAGCGTTACAGGGTCGGGCACAGATACGCAGTATTTT.

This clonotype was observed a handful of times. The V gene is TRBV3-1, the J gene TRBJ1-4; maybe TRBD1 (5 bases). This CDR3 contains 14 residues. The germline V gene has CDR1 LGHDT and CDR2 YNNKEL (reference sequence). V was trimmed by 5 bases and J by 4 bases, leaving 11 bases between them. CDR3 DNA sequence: TGTGCCAGCAGCTTACAGGACGTTAATGAAAAACTGTTTTTT. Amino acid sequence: CASSLQDVNEKLFF.

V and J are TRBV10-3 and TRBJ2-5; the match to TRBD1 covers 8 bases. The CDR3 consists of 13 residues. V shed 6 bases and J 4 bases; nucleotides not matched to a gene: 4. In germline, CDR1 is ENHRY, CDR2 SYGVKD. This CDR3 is CAIRGQGGETQYF. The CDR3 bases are TGTGCCATCAGAGGACAGGGTGGAGAGACCCAGTACTTC.

DNA of the CDR3: TGTGCCAGCAGCGGGACTAGCGGGGCAAATGAGCAGTTCTTC. This codes for CASSGTSGANEQFF. The chain couples TRBV6-1 to TRBJ2-1, with 13 bases identical to TRBD2. Germline CDR1 and CDR2: MNHNS and SASEGT. This CDR3 has 14 residues. J lost 7 bases, V lost 6 bases, and 3 bases had no gene match.

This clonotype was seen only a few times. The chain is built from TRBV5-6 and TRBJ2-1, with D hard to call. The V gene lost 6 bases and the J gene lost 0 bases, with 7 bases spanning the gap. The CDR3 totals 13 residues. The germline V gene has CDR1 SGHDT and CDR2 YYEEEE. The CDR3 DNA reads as TGTGCCAGCATCCGCACCTCCTACAATGAGCAGTTCTTC. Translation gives CASIRTSYNEQFF.